The 2 T cell receptor beta chains below all came from one sample that was sequenced in a study of blood T cell repertoires in COVID-19. Assay: immunoSEQ multiplex PCR; the TCRdb copy retains only in-frame clones and omits some. The data contain about 80,000 clones, around 85% of them singletons. Sequenced sample: peripheral blood. These receptors were collected from a man aged 25-45 years with acute or convalescent COVID-19.

The chain is built from TRBV5-1 and TRBJ1-5; perhaps TRBD1 as D (6 bases). The V gene lost 9 bases and the J gene lost 5 bases, with 18 bases spanning the gap. CDR3 size: 14 residues. The V gene's germline CDR1 is SGHRS and CDR2 YFSETQ. CDR3 nucleotide sequence: TGCGCCAACCTTGGACAGATACAATATCAGCCCCAGCATTTT. Translation: CANLGQIQYQPQHF.

This clone was found a few times. V usage is TRBV30 and J usage is TRBJ1-1, with D unclear. The CDR3 runs to 13 residues. CDR1 and CDR2 from the germline V gene are GTSNPN and SVGIG (reference sequence). V gave up 2 bases and J gave up 1 base, with 8 bases separating them. The CDR3 DNA sequence: TGTGCCTGGAGTACCGGTGGGAACACTGAAGCTTTCTTT. It specifies CAWSTGGNTEAFF.